This record concerns one TCR beta chain sequence. Its antigen is unknown. This CDR3 has 11 amino acids. Trimming took 7 bases from V and 2 from J, leaving 4 bases between them. Germline loops: CDR1 MNHNS, CDR2 SASEGT. TCRdb re-called the PCR reads through MiXCR, storing one row per CDR3 protein. The sample shows 20,000 to 30,000 distinct CDR3 sequences, 45% to 60% of them seen only once. The data were taken from a study of vaccination and CD4 T cells after COVID-19. Study-wide points: The study found that a median around 90% of reactive clones in convalescent patients appeared only post-vaccination.

The sequences come from CD4+ T cells from blood, collected before SARS-CoV-2 vaccination. This clonotype was sampled from a human donor who had recovered from COVID-19. J is TRBJ2-3 and V is TRBV6-1; no clear D. Here the CDR3 DNA reads TGTGCCAGCACCGTCACAGATACGCAGTATTTT. Translating it yields CASTVTDTQYF.